This T cell receptor beta chain was captured in a study of Graves' ophthalmopathy and Graves' hyperthyroidism. The V gene's germline CDR1 is MGHRA and CDR2 YSYEKL. V was shortened by 0 bases and J by 10 bases, with 16 bases between the two germline ends. This CDR3 is 16 amino acids long. Whole-study findings and limits: Most thyroid-expanded clonotypes exceeding 0.001 frequency were also found in blood.

TCR beta CDR3 amplification used RNA transcripts. Investigators did first-round RT-PCR with HTBI primers, then second-round multiplex PCR. TCRdb processed the multiplex PCR reads anew with MiXCR; each CDR3 protein has one entry. The table shows around 600,000 distinct CDR3 sequences, with about 38% occurring only once. Uncontrolled infections, other autoimmune diseases, pregnancy or lactation barred patients from enrollment. The diagnosis was founded upon clinical symptoms, serum thyroxine, TRAb, thyroid ultrasound and orbital computed tomography. As the starting material, 8 to 10 ml of fresh peripheral blood yielded the PBMCs. This clonotype was picked up one time. The target antigen is unknown.

This TCR derives from an adult man with Graves' ophthalmopathy. The source material was peripheral blood. This chain uses TRBV4-1 with TRBJ1-6, with a weak D call TRBD1 (5 bases). The CDR3 DNA reads as TGCGCCAGCAGCCAAGACGGCATCGCGGGGGTCTCACCCCTCCACTTT. It encodes CASSQDGIAGVSPLHF.